This T cell receptor (beta chain) was found in a study of blood T cell repertoires in COVID-19. As for the study in general: Samples representing acute and convalescent COVID-19 were sourced from the United States, Italy and Spain. T cells, B-cell-depleted T cells, or PBMCs supplied cDNA or gDNA.

As originally analysed: Estimated nucleated cell counts came from reference gene primer amplification. Measured with immunoSEQ multiplex PCR; TCRdb has only the in-frame clones, and not every one. V and J calls and clone size follow that table, whereas D and trimming were derived from the DNA. The table shows around 64,000 clones, with approximately 91% occurring only once. The clonotype comes from a human donor in a cohort sampled during active COVID-19. Sequencing was done on a sample of peripheral blood.

DNA of the CDR3: TGCAGCGTTGTGGGAACAGGGGGAAATTTTGATACGCAGTATTTT. Encoded protein: CSVVGTGGNFDTQYF. The genes are TRBV29-1 and TRBJ2-3; TRBD1 aligns across 8 bases. Trimming took 4 bases from V and 6 from J; bases not matched to a gene: 12. The CDR3 is 15 residues long. The V gene's germline CDR1 is SQVTM and CDR2 ANQGSEA.